The present T cell receptor beta chain was sequenced within a study of beta chain features in type 1 diabetes. Study-level points and caveats: Shorter TCRB CDR3s, moderately but significantly so, were found in Type 1 diabetes patients in all four CD4+ subsets. The cDNA sequencing approach could over-represent high-TCR-expressing cells.

Each of the CD4+ naive, central memory, regulatory and stem cell-like memory populations was sorted via CD45RO/CCR7/CD25/CD127/CD95/CD27. Purity exceeded 98% in all sorted populations. A few counts support this clone. Its specificity is not known. As every portion of the isolated RNA was reverse transcribed, the sequencing read expressed TCRB transcripts. About 3.9 million reads on average were seen across naive, central memory and regulatory T cell samples. The protocol was immunoSEQ multiplex PCR, while the TCRdb copy is restricted to in-frame clones and leaves out a portion. The table includes under 400,000 clones, 10% to 15% detected once. This CDR3 has 14 residues. V lost 3 bases to trimming and J lost 5 bases, with 11 bases between them. In germline, CDR1 is SGHNT, CDR2 YYREEE (reference sequence).

The sequenced material came from naive CD4+ T cells from blood. This TCR was sampled from a woman aged 18-35 years with type 1 diabetes. The chain links TRBV5-4 to TRBJ2-2; no reliable D call. DNA for the CDR3: TGTGCCAGCAGCTCCCCAACGAGGACCGGGGAGCTGTTTTTT. The encoded protein is CASSSPTRTGELFF. The variable domain in full, completed from reference TRBV5-4 and TRBJ2-2, reads ETGVTQSPTHLIKTRGQQVTLRCSSQSGHNTVSWYQQALGQGPQFIFQYYREEENGRGNFPPRFSGLQFPNYSSELNVNALELDDSALYLCASSSPTRTGELFFGEGSRLTVL.